Listed below are T cell receptor beta chains from one sample, sequenced in a study of OX40 agonist ivuxolimab in advanced cancers. The data were produced by immunoSEQ multiplex PCR, yet TCRdb's version contains in-frame clones alone and is incomplete. The table includes roughly 60,000 clones, about 86% detected once. Sequencing was performed on CD4+ or CD8+ T cells sorted from blood, taken in a trial of the OX40 agonist ivuxolimab. These receptors all stem from an adult with an advanced solid tumor such as melanoma, head and neck, liver or kidney cancer. The CDR3 runs from the conserved cysteine through the conserved F or W. The D gene is left open where the match is weak. The size entry is marked missing in some rows and otherwise reads once, few, many or a size class.

J gene: TRBJ2-7; clone size: once; D gene: TRBD1; V gene: TRBV5-1; CDR3 DNA: TGCGCCAGCAGTTGGGGGAGGACAGGGGGCGCCTCCTACGAGCAGTACTTC; CDR3 protein: CASSWGRTGGASYEQYF
J gene: TRBJ2-1; clone size: NA; D gene: TRBD2; V gene: TRBV28; CDR3 DNA: TGTGCCAGCAGTTCACTCCCCGGGACTAAAAGCTACAATGAGCAGTTCTTC; CDR3 protein: CASSSLPGTKSYNEQFF
J gene: TRBJ1-5; clone size: NA; D gene: NA; V gene: TRBV29-1; CDR3 DNA: TGCAGCGTTCAACAGGGAAATCAGCCCCAGCATTTT; CDR3 protein: CSVQQGNQPQHF
J gene: TRBJ1-5; clone size: NA; D gene: TRBD1; V gene: TRBV7-6; CDR3 DNA: TGTGCCAGCAGCTCCCTTACAGGGGGCTTGAACAATCAGCCCCAGCATTTT; CDR3 protein: CASSSLTGGLNNQPQHF
J gene: TRBJ2-1; clone size: NA; D gene: NA; V gene: TRBV7-9; CDR3 DNA: TGTGCCAGCAGCAACATTATCGATGAGCAGTTCTTC; CDR3 protein: CASSNIIDEQFF
J gene: TRBJ1-5; clone size: NA; D gene: NA; V gene: TRBV5-6; CDR3 DNA: TGTGCCAGCAGCTTGAGCGGATCGAGCAATCAGCCCCAGCATTTT; CDR3 protein: CASSLSGSSNQPQHF
J gene: TRBJ2-5; clone size: few; D gene: NA; V gene: TRBV29-1; CDR3 DNA: TGCAGCGTTGAAGATCAAGAGAAGTCGCCCCCTTGGACCCAGTACTTC; CDR3 protein: CSVEDQEKSPPWTQYF
J gene: TRBJ2-7; clone size: NA; D gene: NA; V gene: TRBV27; CDR3 DNA: TGTGCCAGCAGACCCCTTATCTCGGGCACCTACGAGCAGTACTTC; CDR3 protein: CASRPLISGTYEQYF
J gene: TRBJ2-5; clone size: NA; D gene: NA; V gene: TRBV28; CDR3 DNA: TGTGCCAGCAGTTTTCGCAGGGCCAAGGAGACCCAGTACTTC; CDR3 protein: CASSFRRAKETQYF
J gene: TRBJ2-1; clone size: NA; D gene: TRBD2; V gene: TRBV19; CDR3 DNA: TGTGCCAGTAGTAGTGGGACTAGCGGGCATGAGCAGTTCTTC; CDR3 protein: CASSSGTSGHEQFF
J gene: TRBJ2-1; clone size: NA; D gene: TRBD1; V gene: TRBV15; CDR3 DNA: TGTGCCACCAGCAGAGATGTGGGGGACAGGGGGCGTCTTAGTAATGAGCAGTTCTTC; CDR3 protein: CATSRDVGDRGRLSNEQFF
J gene: TRBJ2-1; clone size: NA; D gene: NA; V gene: TRBV4-1; CDR3 DNA: TGCGCCAGCAGCCCGTCCCAGAGCTCCTACAATGAGCAGTTCTTC; CDR3 protein: CASSPSQSSYNEQFF
J gene: TRBJ1-3; clone size: NA; D gene: NA; V gene: TRBV5-1; CDR3 DNA: TGCGCCAGCAGCCTAGCCGGACAGTTCTCTGGAAACACCATATATTTT; CDR3 protein: CASSLAGQFSGNTIYF
J gene: TRBJ2-1; clone size: NA; D gene: NA; V gene: TRBV19; CDR3 DNA: TGTGCCAGTAGTATGACAGATAACTACAATGAGCAGTTCTTC; CDR3 protein: CASSMTDNYNEQFF
J gene: TRBJ2-3; clone size: NA; D gene: NA; V gene: TRBV28; CDR3 DNA: TGTGCCAGCAGCTTACTTGTCGGGGGGCGCACAGATACGCAGTATTTT; CDR3 protein: CASSLLVGGRTDTQYF
J gene: TRBJ2-7; clone size: NA; D gene: NA; V gene: TRBV7-2; CDR3 DNA: TGTGCCAGCAGCTTAATGACTTTAAGCTCCTACGAGCAGTACTTC; CDR3 protein: CASSLMTLSSYEQYF
J gene: TRBJ1-4; clone size: NA; D gene: NA; V gene: TRBV7-9; CDR3 DNA: TGTGCCAGCAGCTTACAGGGTGGAAAACTGTTTTTT; CDR3 protein: CASSLQGGKLFF
J gene: TRBJ2-5; clone size: NA; D gene: TRBD1; V gene: TRBV29-1; CDR3 DNA: TGCAGCGTTTCGGACAGGGGGTACCAAGAGACCCAGTACTTC; CDR3 protein: CSVSDRGYQETQYF
J gene: TRBJ2-2; clone size: NA; D gene: NA; V gene: TRBV7-3; CDR3 DNA: TGTGCCAGCAGCTTAACTCGGATGGGAGGCACCGGGGAGCTGTTTTTT; CDR3 protein: CASSLTRMGGTGELFF
J gene: TRBJ2-1; clone size: few; D gene: NA; V gene: TRBV6-5; CDR3 DNA: TGTGCCAGCAGTTACTCGGTTGTGGGGGGTGATGAGCAGTTCTTC; CDR3 protein: CASSYSVVGGDEQFF
J gene: TRBJ2-2; clone size: NA; D gene: TRBD1; V gene: TRBV5-4; CDR3 DNA: TGTGCCAGCAGCTTGGCCGGGACAGTCCAAGATGCCGGGGAGCTGTTTTTT; CDR3 protein: CASSLAGTVQDAGELFF
J gene: TRBJ2-5; clone size: NA; D gene: NA; V gene: TRBV27; CDR3 DNA: TGTGCCAGCAGCCGAGGACTATTCGAGACCCAGTACTTC; CDR3 protein: CASSRGLFETQYF
J gene: TRBJ2-5; clone size: few; D gene: NA; V gene: TRBV18; CDR3 DNA: TGTGCCAGCTCACCCGACAGGCAAGAGACCCAGTACTTC; CDR3 protein: CASSPDRQETQYF
J gene: TRBJ1-1; clone size: NA; D gene: NA; V gene: TRBV6-1; CDR3 DNA: TGTGCCAGCAGTGAAGCCAGGGTGAACACTGAAGCTTTCTTT; CDR3 protein: CASSEARVNTEAFF
J gene: TRBJ2-1; clone size: NA; D gene: TRBD1; V gene: TRBV5-1; CDR3 DNA: TGCGCCAGCAGCTTGGTACAGGGGGGCTCCTACAATGAGCAGTTCTTC; CDR3 protein: CASSLVQGGSYNEQFF
J gene: TRBJ2-7; clone size: NA; D gene: TRBD2; V gene: TRBV10-3; CDR3 DNA: TGTGCCACACTAGCGGGATGGCGCGAGCAGTACTTC; CDR3 protein: CATLAGWREQYF
J gene: TRBJ1-2; clone size: NA; D gene: NA; V gene: TRBV9; CDR3 DNA: TGTGCCAGCAGCGTAGATGGTGGTGACAGCTACTATGGCTACACCTTC; CDR3 protein: CASSVDGGDSYYGYTF
J gene: TRBJ2-3; clone size: NA; D gene: TRBD2; V gene: TRBV11-3; CDR3 DNA: TGTGCCAGCAGCTTGGGGGGGGACACAGATACGCAGTATTTT; CDR3 protein: CASSLGGDTDTQYF